This T cell receptor (beta chain) emerged from a study of OX40 agonist ivuxolimab in advanced cancers. V lost 2 bases, J lost 0 bases, and 7 bases stayed unmatched. This CDR3 region has 18 residues. CDR1 SGDLS and CDR2 YYNGEE come from the germline V gene. The protocol was immunoSEQ multiplex PCR, while the TCRdb copy is restricted to in-frame clones and leaves out a portion. The table lists some 58,000 clones, approximately 83% of them singletons, with roughly 15% in the top ten. The gene calls are TRBV9 and TRBJ2-6; TRBD1 aligns across 8 bases. The origin of this receptor is an adult with an advanced solid tumor such as melanoma, head and neck, liver or kidney cancer. Material: CD4+ or CD8+ T cells sorted from blood, obtained in a trial of the OX40 agonist ivuxolimab. The CDR3 loop reads CASSVDRVGSSGANVLTF. CDR3 DNA: TGTGCCAGCAGCGTGGACAGGGTGGGTTCCTCTGGGGCCAACGTCCTGACTTTC.